The 19 T cell receptor beta chains given below trace back to one sample, sequenced in a study of blood T cells in healthy people across ages. For the second PCR, which ran for roughly 6 to 12 cycles, a sample-barcoded 5' primer and a J-beta primer mix were used. Using its own MiXCR run on the 5' RACE reads, TCRdb lists one record per CDR3 protein. The sample shows hundreds of thousands of distinct CDR3 sequences, about 30% of them seen only once. Sequencing was done on a sample of blood. The source is a woman aged 80 or over in good health.

This chain links TRBV29-1 with TRBJ2-3; TRBD2 matches at 7 bases. This CDR3 comprises 14 residues. In germline, CDR1 is SQVTM, CDR2 ANQGSEA. The trim removed 3 bases at V and 3 bases at J, leaving 6 bases unmatched. CDR3 DNA: TGCAGCGTTGAGGGGAGGGCAGAGACAGATACGCAGTATTTT. This encodes CSVEGRAETDTQYF.

As for this clonotype: This could be a read error, since a much larger clone is one nucleotide away. The rearrangement joins TRBV20-1 to TRBJ2-1, with D unresolved. The germline V gene encodes CDR1 DFQATT and CDR2 SNEGSKA (reference sequence). This CDR3 comprises 12 residues. The CDR3: CRATDRYNEQFF. CDR3 in DNA: TGCAGGGCTACCGACCGGTACAATGAGCAGTTCTTC.

Comment on this clonotype: The junction and the germline gene differ at one end; a read error may be behind it. The rearrangement links TRBV2 to TRBJ1-6, with TRBD1 identical over 9 bases. The CDR3 has 14 amino acids. Germline-derived CDR1 and CDR2 are SNHLY and FYNNEI. In nucleotides, the CDR3 is TGTGCCAGCAGTACCGGGACAGGGAATTCACCCCGCCACTTT. It translates to CASSTGTGNSPRHF. Drawing the rest from reference TRBV2 and TRBJ1-6, the complete variable domain is EPEVTQTPSHQVTQMGQEVILRCVPISNHLYFYWYRQILGQKVEFLVSFYNNEISEKSEIFDDQFSVERPDGSNFTLKIRSTKLEDSAMYFCASSTGTGNSPRHFGNGTRLTVT.

Worth noting for this clonotype: A clone one base away is much larger, so this may be a read error. This chain connects TRBV15 to TRBJ2-5; D gene uncertain. This CDR3 is built from 15 residues. Looked up from germline, CDR1 is LNHNV and CDR2 is YYDKDF (reference sequence). The CDR3 DNA sequence: TGTGCCGCCAGCCCCCGGAGTCGGAGCCAAGAGACCCAGTACTTC. Protein: CAASPRSRSQETQYF. Using reference TRBV15 and TRBJ2-5 for the parts outside the CDR3, the full variable domain is DAMVIQNPRYQVTQFGKPVTLSCSQTLNHNVMYWYQQKSSQAPKLLFHYYDKDFNNEADTPDNFQSRRPNTSFCFLDIRSPGLGDTAMYLCAASPRSRSQETQYFGPGTRLLVL.

V and J are TRBV20-1 and TRBJ2-3, with 8 bases identical to TRBD2. With V trimmed by 3 bases and J by 4 bases, 9 bases remained unmatched. The CDR3 runs 15 residues. CDR1 and CDR2 (germline): DFQATT, SNEGSKA (reference sequence). CDR3 DNA sequence: TGCAGTGCTAGCATGCGGGGGGTCGGCGCAGATACGCAGTATTTT. Its protein product is CSASMRGVGADTQYF.

The rearrangement joins TRBV2 to TRBJ1-1; D is undetermined. Germline loops: CDR1 SNHLY, CDR2 FYNNEI. This CDR3 is 13 amino acids long. Trimming took off 10 bases at V and 3 bases at J, with 15 bases between the two ends. The CDR3: CAIGDQRDTEAFF. The CDR3 DNA reads as TGTGCCATTGGAGATCAAAGGGACACTGAAGCTTTCTTT.

A word on this clonotype: A read error is possible here, since a much larger clone lies one base away. This chain joins TRBV6-2 or TRBV6-3 and TRBJ1-1; D is ambiguous. Germline V gene sequence: CDR1 MNHEY, CDR2 SVGEGT. The CDR3 has 11 residues. Trimming shortened V by 6 bases and J by 8 bases, and 10 bases separated the two germline ends. The CDR3 is CASRGSREAFF. The CDR3 nucleotides read TGTGCCAGCAGAGGGAGCAGGGAAGCTTTCTTT.

This clonotype has more than one count but fewer than ten. The rearrangement uses TRBV5-1 and TRBJ1-1, with 8 bases aligning to TRBD1. CDR3 size: 15 residues. V shed 6 bases and J 5 bases; nucleotides not matched to a gene: 12. Per the germline V gene, CDR1 is SGHRS and CDR2 is YFSETQ. CDR3 coding DNA: TGCGCCAGCACCGACCAGACAGGGGTGCGGACTGAAGCTTTCTTT. Translation: CASTDQTGVRTEAFF.

This clonotype was detected only a few times. The rearrangement uses TRBV5-1 and TRBJ2-1; D possibly corresponds to TRBD2 (5 bases). Germline CDR1 is SGHRS and CDR2 is YFSETQ. The CDR3 totals 15 residues. V was clipped by 0 bases and J by 8 bases, with 15 bases between them. CDR3 DNA: TGCGCCAGCAGCTTGGCGACTACGACCTCGGATGAGCAGTTCTTC. This gives the protein CASSLATTTSDEQFF.

The rearrangement joins TRBV27 to TRBJ2-3, with D perhaps matching TRBD1 or TRBD2 (6 bases each). Germline V gene data show CDR1 as MNHEY and CDR2 as SMNVEV (reference sequence). The ends were cut back, 8 bases at V and 2 bases at J, with 17 bases in the middle. The CDR3 contains 15 residues. As DNA, the CDR3 is TGTGCCAGCGGGGGGCACATTAGAGACACAGATACGCAGTATTTT. Its translation is CASGGHIRDTDTQYF.

The rearrangement uses TRBV5-1 and TRBJ1-1; D unclear. The CDR3 loop spans 14 amino acids. With 4 bases removed from V and 1 base from J, the gap between germline ends came to 11 bases. Germline CDR1 and CDR2: SGHRS and YFSETQ. CDR3 sequence reads: CASSQDKGNTEAFF. The CDR3 DNA sequence: TGCGCCAGCAGCCAAGATAAGGGGAACACTGAAGCTTTCTTT. Based on the CDR3 plus reference TRBV5-1 and TRBJ1-1, the full variable domain is KAGVTQTPRYLIKTRGQQVTLSCSPISGHRSVSWYQQTPGQGLQFLFEYFSETQRNKGNFPGRFSGRQFSNSRSEMNVSTLELGDSALYLCASSQDKGNTEAFFGQGTRLTVV.

This chain uses TRBV11-2 with TRBJ2-7, with D unresolved. V gave up 2 bases and J gave up 0 bases, with 8 bases separating them. CDR1 is SGHAT, CDR2 FQNNGV, per germline. There are 14 residues in the CDR3. CDR3 bases: TGTGCCAGCAGCTTATCCATTTCCTCCTACGAGCAGTACTTC. This translates into CASSLSISSYEQYF.

This clonotype has a count of ten or more. The V gene is TRBV10-3, the J gene TRBJ1-2; 8 bases are a match to TRBD1. The CDR3 length is 12 residues. Trimming took 10 bases from V and 4 from J; bases not matched to a gene: 5. The V gene's germline CDR1 is ENHRY and CDR2 SYGVKD. DNA of the CDR3: TGTGCCAGGGGACAGGCCACCTATGGCTACACCTTC. It translates to CARGQATYGYTF.

This chain connects TRBV20-1 to TRBJ2-1, with D possibly being TRBD1 or TRBD2 (5 bases each). Germline V gene data show CDR1 as DFQATT and CDR2 as SNEGSKA (reference sequence). V lost 5 bases to trimming and J lost 3 bases, with 8 bases between them. This CDR3 region has 12 residues. The CDR3 is CSAWDGYNEQFF. CDR3 bases: TGCAGTGCTTGGGACGGCTACAATGAGCAGTTCTTC.

On this clonotype itself: This may come from a read error, since a much larger clone is one base off. The V and J genes are TRBV9 and TRBJ2-7; 8 bases are shared with TRBD1. The CDR3 runs 13 residues. The germline V gene encodes CDR1 SGDLS and CDR2 YYNGEE. The CDR3 DNA sequence: TGTGCCGGCAGCTACGACAGGGGAGGCGAGCAGTACTTC. This codes for CAGSYDRGGEQYF.

This clonotype was seen many times. The chain is built from TRBV12-3 or TRBV12-4 and TRBJ2-7; 7 nucleotides match TRBD1. There are 14 residues in the CDR3. V was clipped by 7 bases and J by 1 base; unmatched bases: 7. The CDR3 loop reads CASTSTGSSYEQYF. CDR3 in DNA: TGTGCCAGCACGTCGACAGGGTCTTCCTACGAGCAGTACTTC.

Concerning this clonotype: A much larger clonotype is one base distant, so this may be a read error. The chain combines TRBV20-1 with TRBJ1-2, with D hard to call. The CDR3 sequence is 10 residues long. Germline CDR1 is DFQATT and CDR2 is SNEGSKA (reference sequence). The CDR3 nucleotides read TGCAGTGCTATATTTGATGGCTGCACCTTC. Encoded protein: CSAIFDGCTF.

This clonotype was seen at least ten times. V gene TRBV7-6 combines with J gene TRBJ2-3; 7 nucleotides match TRBD1. The CDR3 length is 13 residues. Germline trimming cut 3 bases from V and 4 bases from J; bases unmatched to any gene: 1. Germline V gene data show CDR1 as SGHVS and CDR2 as FNYEAQ. CDR3 region: CASSFDRADTQYF. CDR3 nucleotides: TGTGCCAGCAGCTTTGACAGGGCAGATACGCAGTATTTT.

With respect to this clonotype: This clone may be a read error of a much larger clone one base away. The chain joins TRBV24-1 to TRBJ2-3; TRBD1 might be the D (6 bases). The CDR3 sequence is 14 residues long. Germline V gene data show CDR1 as KGHDR and CDR2 as SFDVKD. The CDR3 bases are TGTGCCACCAGTGAACGGGACACCACAGATATGCAGTATTTT. Its translation: CATSERDTTDMQYF.